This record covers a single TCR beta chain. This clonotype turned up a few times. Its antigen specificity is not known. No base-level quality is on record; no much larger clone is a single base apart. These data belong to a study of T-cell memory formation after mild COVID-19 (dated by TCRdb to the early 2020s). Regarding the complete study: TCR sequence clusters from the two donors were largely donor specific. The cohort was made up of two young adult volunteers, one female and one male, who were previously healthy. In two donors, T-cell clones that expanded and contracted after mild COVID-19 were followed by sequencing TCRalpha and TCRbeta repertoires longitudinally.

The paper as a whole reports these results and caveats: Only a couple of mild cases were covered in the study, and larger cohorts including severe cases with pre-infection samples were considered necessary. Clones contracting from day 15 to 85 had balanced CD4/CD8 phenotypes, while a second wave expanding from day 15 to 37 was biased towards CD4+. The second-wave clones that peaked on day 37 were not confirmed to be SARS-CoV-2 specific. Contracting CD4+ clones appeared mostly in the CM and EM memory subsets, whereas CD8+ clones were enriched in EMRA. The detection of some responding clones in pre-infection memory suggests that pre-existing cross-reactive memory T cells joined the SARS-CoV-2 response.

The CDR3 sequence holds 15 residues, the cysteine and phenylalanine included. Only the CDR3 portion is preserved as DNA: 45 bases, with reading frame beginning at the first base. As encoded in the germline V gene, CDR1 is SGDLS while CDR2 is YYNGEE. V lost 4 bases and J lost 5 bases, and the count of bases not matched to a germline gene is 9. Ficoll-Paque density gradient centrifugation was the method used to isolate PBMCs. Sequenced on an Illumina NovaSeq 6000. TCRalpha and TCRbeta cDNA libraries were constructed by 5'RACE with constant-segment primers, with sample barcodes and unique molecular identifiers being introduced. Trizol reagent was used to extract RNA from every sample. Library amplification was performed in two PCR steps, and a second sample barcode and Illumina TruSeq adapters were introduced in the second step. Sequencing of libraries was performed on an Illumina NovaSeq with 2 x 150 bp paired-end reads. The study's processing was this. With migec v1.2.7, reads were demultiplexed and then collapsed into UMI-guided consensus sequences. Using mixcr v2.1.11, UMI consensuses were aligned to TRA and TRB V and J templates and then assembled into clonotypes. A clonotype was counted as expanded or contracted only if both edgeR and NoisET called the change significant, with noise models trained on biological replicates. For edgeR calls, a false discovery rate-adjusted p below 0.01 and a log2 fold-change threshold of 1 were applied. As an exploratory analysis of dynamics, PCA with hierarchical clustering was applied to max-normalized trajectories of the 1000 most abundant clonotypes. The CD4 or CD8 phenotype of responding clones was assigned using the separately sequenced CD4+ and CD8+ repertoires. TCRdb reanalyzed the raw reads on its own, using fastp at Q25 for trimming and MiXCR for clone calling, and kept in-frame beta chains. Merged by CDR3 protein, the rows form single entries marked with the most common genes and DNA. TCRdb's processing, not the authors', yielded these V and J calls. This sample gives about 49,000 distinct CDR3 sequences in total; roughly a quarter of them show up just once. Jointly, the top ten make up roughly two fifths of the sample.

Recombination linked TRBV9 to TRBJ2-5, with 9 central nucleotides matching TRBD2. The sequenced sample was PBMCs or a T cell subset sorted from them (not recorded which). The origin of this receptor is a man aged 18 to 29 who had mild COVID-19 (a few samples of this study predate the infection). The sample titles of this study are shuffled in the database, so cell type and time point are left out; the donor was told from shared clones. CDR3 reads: CASSPQAGGGETQYF. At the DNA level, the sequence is TGTGCCAGCAGCCCCCAAGCGGGGGGCGGGGAGACCCAGTACTTC.